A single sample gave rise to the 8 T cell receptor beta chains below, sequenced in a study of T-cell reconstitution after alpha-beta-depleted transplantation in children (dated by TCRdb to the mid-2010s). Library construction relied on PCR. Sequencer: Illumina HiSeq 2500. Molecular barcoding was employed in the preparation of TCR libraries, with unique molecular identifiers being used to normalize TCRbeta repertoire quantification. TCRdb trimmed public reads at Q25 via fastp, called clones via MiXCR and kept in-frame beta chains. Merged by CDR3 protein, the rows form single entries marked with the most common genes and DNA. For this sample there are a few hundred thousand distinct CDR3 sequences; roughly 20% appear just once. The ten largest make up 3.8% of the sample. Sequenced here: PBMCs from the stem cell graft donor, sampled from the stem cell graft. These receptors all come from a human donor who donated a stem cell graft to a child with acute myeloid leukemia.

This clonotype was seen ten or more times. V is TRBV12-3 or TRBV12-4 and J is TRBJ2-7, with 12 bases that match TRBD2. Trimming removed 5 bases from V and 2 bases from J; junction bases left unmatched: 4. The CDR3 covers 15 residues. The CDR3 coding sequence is TGTGCCAGCAGTCCCCGACTAGCGGGGGCCTACGAGCAGTACTTC. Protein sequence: CASSPRLAGAYEQYF.

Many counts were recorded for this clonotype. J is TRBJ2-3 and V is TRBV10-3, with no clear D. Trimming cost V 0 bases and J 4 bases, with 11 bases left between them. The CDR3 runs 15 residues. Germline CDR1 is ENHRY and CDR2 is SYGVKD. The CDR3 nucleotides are TGTGCCATCAGTGAGTCTGTGGCGATGCCAGATACGCAGTATTTT. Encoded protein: CAISESVAMPDTQYF.

The CDR3 protein is CATHEPGQVPAFF. The CDR3 bases are TGTGCCACACACGAACCGGGACAGGTACCAGCTTTCTTT. The chain couples TRBV28 to TRBJ1-1; 8 nucleotides agree with TRBD1. The CDR3 covers 13 residues. CDR1 is MDHEN, CDR2 SYDVKM, per germline. The V gene end was trimmed by 10 bases and the J gene end by 10 bases; junction bases not matched to a gene: 14.

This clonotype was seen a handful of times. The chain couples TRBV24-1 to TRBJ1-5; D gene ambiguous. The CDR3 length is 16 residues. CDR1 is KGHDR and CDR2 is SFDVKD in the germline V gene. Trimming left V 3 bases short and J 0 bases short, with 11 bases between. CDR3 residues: CATSDKPSDSNQPQHF. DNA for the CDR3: TGTGCCACCAGTGATAAACCCAGCGATAGCAATCAGCCCCAGCATTTT.

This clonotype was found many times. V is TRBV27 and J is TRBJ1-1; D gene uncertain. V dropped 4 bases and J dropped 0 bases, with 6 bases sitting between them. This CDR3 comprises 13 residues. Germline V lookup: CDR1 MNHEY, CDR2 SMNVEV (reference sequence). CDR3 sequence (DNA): TGTGCCAGCAGTTACCGACTGAACACTGAAGCTTTCTTT. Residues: CASSYRLNTEAFF.

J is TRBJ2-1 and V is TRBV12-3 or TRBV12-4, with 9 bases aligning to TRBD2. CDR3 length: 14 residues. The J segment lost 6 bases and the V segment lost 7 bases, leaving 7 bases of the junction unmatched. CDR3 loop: CASKVAGEANEQFF. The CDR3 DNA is TGTGCCAGCAAGGTAGCGGGAGAAGCCAATGAGCAGTTCTTC.

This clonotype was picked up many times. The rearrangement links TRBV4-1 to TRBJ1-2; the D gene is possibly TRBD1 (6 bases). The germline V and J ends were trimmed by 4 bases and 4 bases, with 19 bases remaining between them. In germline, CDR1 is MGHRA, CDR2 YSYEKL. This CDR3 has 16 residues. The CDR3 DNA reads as TGCGCCAGCAGCCGACAGCGAGGGGGAGCAAGCTATGGCTACACCTTC. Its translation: CASSRQRGGASYGYTF.

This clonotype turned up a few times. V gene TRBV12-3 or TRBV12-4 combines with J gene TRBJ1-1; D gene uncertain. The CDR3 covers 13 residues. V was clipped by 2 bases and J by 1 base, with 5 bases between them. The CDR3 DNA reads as TGTGCCAGCAGTTTAAACCCGAACACTGAAGCTTTCTTT. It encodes CASSLNPNTEAFF.